This TCR beta chain was recorded in a study of naive and memory T cell subsets listed by TCRdb under 2017. About the investigation overall: The study applied an open-source, UMI-based TCR alpha and beta sequencing pipeline to sorted naive and memory peripheral blood T cell subsets. IgG serology results and the functional CMV T cell responses were in complete agreement. RNA was DNase-treated and reverse transcribed with TCR constant-region primers, mostly using SuperScript III.

The V and J ends are trimmed by 2 bases and 6 bases, leaving 10 bases between them. CDR1 and CDR2 (SGHTA, FQGNSA) derive from the germline V gene. From the cysteine through the phenylalanine, the CDR3 covers 13 amino acids. Only the CDR3 portion is preserved as DNA: 39 bases, with reading frame beginning at the first base. The paper's findings and limits, for the study overall: A power law was followed by TCR abundance, with an exponent that differed between naive and memory subsets but was consistent across the three individuals. A clonotype was defined as a single alpha or beta chain sequence rather than as a paired alpha/beta receptor. After error correction, over 90% of naive TCR sequences appeared only once, giving much steeper abundance distributions than memory subsets. In both CD4 and CD8 cells, going from naive through CM, EM and EMRA, the Gini index went up while Shannon and inverse Simpson diversity went down. The repertoire findings for the naive and memory subsets could not be validated, as no ground truth was available. RNA-based TCR counts may be affected by expression changes linked to T cell activation and differentiation.

Separate amplification of TCR alpha and beta chain libraries was performed from the second PCR step onward. To determine each donor's CMV status, fresh PBMCs were stimulated overnight with CMV viral lysate, and IFNgamma production from CD4+ T cells was then assessed. Using Miltenyi beads, CD4 T cells were first positively selected, and CD8 T cells were then positively selected from the CD4-negative fraction. After staining for CD3, CD4, CD8, CD45RA, CD27 and a live/dead dye, cells were sorted on a BD Aria II into four subsets based on CD45RA and CD27. Blood came from a few healthy volunteers, each fractionated into CD4 and CD8 T cells and then into four differentiation subsets. Around 120 ml of peripheral blood was collected from each donor, and PBMC were isolated from the blood using Ficoll-Paque PLUS density-gradient centrifugation. Sorted cells were lysed in RLT buffer, after which RNA was extracted using a Qiagen RNeasy kit and stored at -80 degrees C.

There are a few counts of this clonotype. Which antigen it targets is not known. The record has no base qualities; no much larger clone is one base away. Receptor amplification or capture employed UMI-ligation and nested PCR. To cover both TRBC1 and TRBC2, the beta constant-region primer consisted of an equimolar mix of two oligonucleotides. A single-stranded oligonucleotide bearing the SP2 primer plus a 12-nucleotide UMI was ligated onto the 3' end of the cDNA by T4 RNA ligase 1. Four rounds of PCR, combining the SP2 primer with nested alpha and beta constant-region primers, were used to amplify the ligated cDNA. Incubation of the ligation reaction was carried out at 16 degrees C for roughly 18-24 hours. To avoid over-amplification, PCR2 was usually performed as a SYBR Green qPCR and halted once a predetermined threshold was reached. Every purification after the first one was done using Agencourt AMPure XP magnetic beads. Library amounts were measured by Qubit and library quality was assessed on a TapeStation, where the main peak was expected at around 650 bp. Pooled libraries were sequenced on an Illumina MiSeq with v2 2x251 paired-end kits, typically giving roughly 0.9-2.1 million reads per sample. Libraries were pooled at approximately 3.7 nM per sample, and about 4.5-7% PhiX was added to improve cluster recognition. For the original study's pipeline: Decombinator assigned V and J genes to Demultiplexor-processed FASTQ reads by tag matching, allowing a single base-pair mismatch. By using UMIs, Collapsinator corrected both sequencing errors and the frequency errors caused by PCR heterogeneity. CDR3Translator translated TCRs and extracted CDR3s from the conserved cysteine to the FGXG phenylalanine, flagging non-productive sequences. Gini, Shannon entropy and inverse Simpson indices were calculated on repertoires subsampled to equal numbers of UMI-defined TCRs. Within the linear range, a power law was fitted to clonotype abundance distributions using maximum likelihood. Similar UMI counts, unique TCR numbers and clonal distributions were obtained with the pipeline and with MIGEC on one naive CD8 sample. The repertoires were searched for 5,500 to 7,500 CMV-associated CDR3 sequences that had been compiled from VDJdb and a published dataset. Using fastp at Q25 and MiXCR, TCRdb reprocessed the public reads and kept productive beta chains. Entries are consolidated by CDR3 protein sequence, retaining the most common genes and DNA. The V and J calls reflect TCRdb's pipeline rather than the authors' work. Present in this sample are about 85,000 distinct CDR3 sequences, around 13% of which were seen just once. The top ten hold 0.75% to 0.95% of the sample.

The chain couples TRBV7-2 to TRBJ1-1; too little of a D gene remains to name it. Sample: central memory CD4+ T cells from blood. The intended sense of this specimen's cell subset or site label: central memory, CD45RA- CD27+. The receptor's source is a human donor in good health. The CDR3 corresponds to CASSLLRLSEAFF. The DNA reads TGTGCCAGCAGCTTATTAAGGTTGTCTGAAGCTTTCTTT.